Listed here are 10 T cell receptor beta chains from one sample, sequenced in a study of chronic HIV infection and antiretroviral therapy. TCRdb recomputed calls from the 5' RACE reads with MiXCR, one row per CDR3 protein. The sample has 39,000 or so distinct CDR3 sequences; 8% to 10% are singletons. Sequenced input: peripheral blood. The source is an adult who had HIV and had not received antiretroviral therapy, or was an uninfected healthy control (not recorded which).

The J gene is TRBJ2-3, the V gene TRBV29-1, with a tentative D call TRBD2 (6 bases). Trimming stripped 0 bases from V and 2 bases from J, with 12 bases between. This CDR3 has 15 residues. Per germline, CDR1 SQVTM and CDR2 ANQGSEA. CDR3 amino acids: CSVEDPGRDTDTQYF. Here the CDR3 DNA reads TGCAGCGTTGAAGATCCCGGGAGAGACACAGATACGCAGTATTTT.

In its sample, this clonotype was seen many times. In DNA, the CDR3 is TGCAGTGCTACCCGACAGGGGCAGTATAATTCACCCCTCCACTTT. Translation: CSATRQGQYNSPLHF. This chain links TRBV20-1 with TRBJ1-6, with 8 bases aligning to TRBD1. CDR3 length: 15 amino acids. V lost 4 bases to trimming and J lost 4 bases; unmatched junction nucleotides: 6. Germline assignment: CDR1 DFQATT and CDR2 SNEGSKA (reference sequence).

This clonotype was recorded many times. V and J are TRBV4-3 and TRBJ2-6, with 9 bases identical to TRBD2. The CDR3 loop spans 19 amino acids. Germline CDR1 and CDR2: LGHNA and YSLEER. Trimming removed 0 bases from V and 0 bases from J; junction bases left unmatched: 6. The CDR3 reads CASSQDRTSVNSGANVLTF. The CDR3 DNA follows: TGCGCCAGCAGCCAAGATCGGACTAGCGTAAACTCTGGGGCCAACGTCCTGACTTTC.

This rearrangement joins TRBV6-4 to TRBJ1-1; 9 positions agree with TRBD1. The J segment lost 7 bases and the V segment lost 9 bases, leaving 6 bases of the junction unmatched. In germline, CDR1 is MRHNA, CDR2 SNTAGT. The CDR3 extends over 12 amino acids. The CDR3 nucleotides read TGTGCCAGACAACAGGGGGCATATGAAGCTTTCTTT. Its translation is CARQQGAYEAFF.

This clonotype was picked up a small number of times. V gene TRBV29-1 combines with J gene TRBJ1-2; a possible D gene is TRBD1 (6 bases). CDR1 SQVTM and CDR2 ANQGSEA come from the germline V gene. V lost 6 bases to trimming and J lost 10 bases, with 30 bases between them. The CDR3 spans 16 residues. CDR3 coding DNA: TGCAGCGTCGACGTTCCCCTGGGACACTTCCTGCTTGCCTACACCTTC. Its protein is CSVDVPLGHFLLAYTF.

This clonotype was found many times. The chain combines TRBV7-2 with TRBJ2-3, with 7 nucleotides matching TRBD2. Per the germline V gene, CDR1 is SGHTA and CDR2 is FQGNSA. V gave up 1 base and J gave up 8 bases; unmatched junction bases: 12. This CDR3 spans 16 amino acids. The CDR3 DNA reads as TGTGCCAGCAGCTTAGGAAGTGGGAGGGCTGGGAGTACGCAGTATTTT. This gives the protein CASSLGSGRAGSTQYF.

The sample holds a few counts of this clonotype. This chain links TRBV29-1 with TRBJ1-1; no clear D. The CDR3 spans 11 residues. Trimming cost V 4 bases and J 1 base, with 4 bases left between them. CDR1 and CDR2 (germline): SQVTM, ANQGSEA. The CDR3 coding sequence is TGCAGCGTTGTATCGAACACTGAAGCTTTCTTT. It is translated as CSVVSNTEAFF.

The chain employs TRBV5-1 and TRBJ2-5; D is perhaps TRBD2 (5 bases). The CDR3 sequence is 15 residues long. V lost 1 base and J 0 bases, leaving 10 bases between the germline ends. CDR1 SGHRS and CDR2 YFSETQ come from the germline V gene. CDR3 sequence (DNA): TGCGCCAGCAGCTTGACGGGGTATCACCAAGAGACCCAGTACTTC. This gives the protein CASSLTGYHQETQYF. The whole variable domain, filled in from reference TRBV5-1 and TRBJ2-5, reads KAGVTQTPRYLIKTRGQQVTLSCSPISGHRSVSWYQQTPGQGLQFLFEYFSETQRNKGNFPGRFSGRQFSNSRSEMNVSTLELGDSALYLCASSLTGYHQETQYFGPGTRLLVL.

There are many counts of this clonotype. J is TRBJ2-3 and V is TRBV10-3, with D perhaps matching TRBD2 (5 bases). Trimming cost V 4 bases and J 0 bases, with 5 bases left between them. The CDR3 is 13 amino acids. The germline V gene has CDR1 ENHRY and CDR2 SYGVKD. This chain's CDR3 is CAISGGSTDTQYF. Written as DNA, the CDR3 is TGTGCCATCAGTGGCGGGAGCACAGATACGCAGTATTTT.

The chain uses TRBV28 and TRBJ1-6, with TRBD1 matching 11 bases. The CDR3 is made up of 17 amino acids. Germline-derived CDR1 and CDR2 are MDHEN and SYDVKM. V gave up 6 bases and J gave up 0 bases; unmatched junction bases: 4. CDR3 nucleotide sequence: TGTGCCAGCAGCCTAGGGACAGGGGGCTCCTATAATTCACCCCTCCACTTT. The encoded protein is CASSLGTGGSYNSPLHF.